The 30 T cell receptor beta chains below come from one sample, sequenced in a study of cytomegalovirus exposure and HLA in healthy donors. A multiplex PCR was run with 60 Vbeta primers and 13 Jbeta primers. Libraries were prepared by immunoSEQ multiplex PCR; TCRdb keeps only in-frame clonotypes and omits some of them. The table shows tens of thousands of clones, with more than 80% occurring only once. Specimen: PBMCs. The receptors stem from a male donor in good health and CMV-seronegative.

J is TRBJ2-7 and V is TRBV7-2; D perhaps matches TRBD1 (5 bases). Per germline, CDR1 SGHTA and CDR2 FQGNSA. V lost 1 base and J lost 5, with 9 bases in between. CDR3 length equals 13 residues. The CDR3 loop is CASSLGQGNEQYF. CDR3 DNA sequence: TGTGCCAGCAGCTTAGGGCAGGGAAACGAGCAGTACTTC.

The chain links TRBV10-3 to TRBJ1-2; the match to TRBD1 covers 11 bases. Trimming removed 3 bases from V and 2 bases from J; junction bases left unmatched: 5. The germline CDR1 and CDR2 sequences are ENHRY and SYGVKD. The CDR3 length is 16 residues. The DNA for the CDR3 is TGTGCCATCAGTGACCCGGGACAGGGGGGAAACTATGGCTACACCTTC. Translation: CAISDPGQGGNYGYTF.

Of note for this clone: An end of the junction does not agree with germline; a read error may underlie this. This chain's CDR3 is CASSLQDYRYTF. The CDR3 DNA is TGTGCCAGCAGTTTGCAGGACTATCGCTACACCTTC. V gene TRBV28 combines with J gene TRBJ1-2; D unclear. The CDR3 contains 12 residues. Germline V CDR1 and CDR2: MDHEN, SYDVKM.

The chain combines TRBV28 with TRBJ1-1; D perhaps matches TRBD1 (5 bases). Germline CDR1 is MDHEN and CDR2 is SYDVKM. The CDR3 has 14 amino acids. Trimming took 6 bases from V and 5 from J, leaving 16 bases between them. In DNA form, the CDR3 reads TGTGCCAGCAGCTTAAGGCCCGGGGGGACTGAAGCTTTCTTT. This gives the protein CASSLRPGGTEAFF.

The chain couples TRBV27 to TRBJ1-4; maybe TRBD1 (5 bases). Germline-derived CDR1 and CDR2 are MNHEY and SMNVEV (reference sequence). Trimming removed 8 bases at V and 8 bases at J, with 9 bases between. The CDR3 is 11 residues long. The CDR3 loop is CASAGGEKLFF. In DNA, the CDR3 is TGTGCCAGCGCTGGGGGGGAAAAACTGTTTTTT.

The CDR3 DNA reads TGCAGCGTTGCCCCCTCGCGCCACAATGAGCAGTTCTTC. Its translation is CSVAPSRHNEQFF. The genes are TRBV29-1 and TRBJ2-1; unclear D gene. This CDR3 comprises 13 residues. Between the trimmed V and J ends, which lost 4 bases and 5 bases, there was a span of 12 bases. Germline CDR1 reads SQVTM; CDR2 reads ANQGSEA.

This clone appeared once. The J gene is TRBJ1-6, the V gene TRBV5-1, with 7 nucleotides matching TRBD1. Germline V lookup: CDR1 SGHRS, CDR2 YFSETQ. Trimming removed 1 base from V and 8 bases from J; junction bases left unmatched: 6. The CDR3 length is 15 residues. CDR3 DNA sequence: TGCGCCAGCAGCTTGAACAGGGGAAGTTATTCACCCCTCCACTTT. It yields the protein CASSLNRGSYSPLHF.

The sample holds a few counts of this clone. The rearrangement joins TRBV10-3 to TRBJ1-5; 8 bases agree with TRBD1. V shed 6 bases and J 7 bases; nucleotides not matched to a gene: 8. The CDR3 has 14 amino acids. The germline gives CDR1 ENHRY, CDR2 SYGVKD. The CDR3 is CAISEDRESQPQHF. CDR3 DNA sequence: TGTGCCATCAGCGAGGACAGGGAAAGCCAGCCCCAGCATTTT.

CDR3 sequence reads: CASSYPDSGGAYEQYF. CDR3 in DNA: TGTGCCAGCAGTTACCCAGATAGCGGGGGGGCCTACGAGCAGTACTTC. The rearrangement links TRBV6-5 to TRBJ2-7; 11 nucleotides align to TRBD2. This CDR3 comprises 16 residues. Losses at the gene ends were 2 bases for V and 2 bases for J; bases not matched to a gene: 5. Germline assignment: CDR1 MNHEY and CDR2 SVGAGI.

V is TRBV5-1 and J is TRBJ2-5, with D possibly matching TRBD1 (6 bases). This CDR3 has 15 residues. CDR1 is SGHRS and CDR2 is YFSETQ in the germline V gene. Trimming stripped 3 bases from V and 1 base from J, with 13 bases between. The CDR3 DNA is TGCGCCAGCAGCTATGGGACACCTCTCCAAGAGACCCAGTACTTC. It is translated as CASSYGTPLQETQYF.

This chain connects TRBV25-1 to TRBJ1-2; D is unclear. CDR3 length: 12 residues. The germline V gene has CDR1 MGHDK and CDR2 SYGVNS. Trimming took off 9 bases at V and 5 bases at J, with 13 bases between the two ends. This chain's CDR3 is CASLGDSYGYTF. CDR3 DNA: TGTGCCAGTCTCGGAGACTCTTATGGCTACACCTTC.

V gene TRBV28 combines with J gene TRBJ1-1; D possibly corresponds to TRBD1 (5 bases). This CDR3 has 14 residues. Germline V lookup: CDR1 MDHEN, CDR2 SYDVKM. Trimming removed 5 bases from V and 5 bases from J, with 15 bases in between. The CDR3 nucleotides are TGTGCCAGCAGTGGCACGGCGGGGGGGACTGAAGCTTTCTTT. Translating it yields CASSGTAGGTEAFF.

CDR3: CATSRGLGDTQYF. The CDR3 nucleotides are TGTGCCACCAGCAGAGGCCTCGGAGATACGCAGTATTTT. The gene calls are TRBV15 and TRBJ2-3; D is undetermined. V was pared by 1 base and J by 5 bases, with 7 bases between. Germline loops: CDR1 LNHNV, CDR2 YYDKDF (reference sequence). The CDR3 loop spans 13 amino acids.

This chain connects TRBV30 to TRBJ2-7, with D possibly TRBD2 on 6 matching bases. This CDR3 has 18 residues. V was pared by 2 bases and J by 1 base, with 24 bases between. The germline V gene encodes CDR1 GTSNPN and CDR2 SVGIG (reference sequence). CDR3 region: CAWSPRPLRGFRSYEQYF. CDR3 bases: TGTGCCTGGAGTCCAAGACCCCTCCGGGGGTTTAGATCCTACGAGCAGTACTTC.

The chain carries TRBV7-9 and TRBJ1-5; 9 positions match TRBD1. The J segment lost 6 bases and the V segment lost 3 bases, leaving 6 bases of the junction unmatched. Germline V gene sequence: CDR1 SEHNR, CDR2 FQNEAQ (reference sequence). CDR3 length: 15 amino acids. The CDR3 loop is CASSLGDRVGQPQHF. As DNA, the CDR3 is TGTGCCAGCAGCTTGGGGGACAGGGTCGGTCAGCCCCAGCATTTT.

The rearrangement uses TRBV11-2 and TRBJ1-2, with a weak D call TRBD1 (6 bases). V dropped 5 bases and J dropped 4 bases, with 17 bases sitting between them. The CDR3 covers 15 residues. CDR1 is SGHAT and CDR2 is FQNNGV in the germline V gene. The CDR3 protein is CASSPGVGQGYGYTF. The CDR3 DNA is TGTGCCAGCAGCCCAGGGGTCGGGCAGGGCTATGGCTACACCTTC.

The chain uses TRBV5-1 and TRBJ2-7; the match to TRBD1 covers 9 bases. The germline V gene encodes CDR1 SGHRS and CDR2 YFSETQ. The CDR3 has 14 residues. V dropped 6 bases and J dropped 2; count of bases not matched to a gene: 6. CDR3 DNA: TGCGCCAGCACCAGAGGACAGGGGACCTACGAGCAGTACTTC. It yields the protein CASTRGQGTYEQYF. Full variable domain (rest looked up from reference TRBV5-1 and TRBJ2-7): KAGVTQTPRYLIKTRGQQVTLSCSPISGHRSVSWYQQTPGQGLQFLFEYFSETQRNKGNFPGRFSGRQFSNSRSEMNVSTLELGDSALYLCASTRGQGTYEQYFGPGTRLTVT.

V is TRBV9 and J is TRBJ1-4, with 7 bases lining up with TRBD1. Trimming cost V 2 bases and J 6 bases; bases outside gene matches: 13. CDR1 and CDR2 from the germline V gene are SGDLS and YYNGEE. CDR3 length: 17 residues. The CDR3 loop reads CASSVGRAGGTDEKLFF. The CDR3 nucleotides read TGTGCCAGCAGCGTCGGTAGGGCAGGGGGAACAGATGAAAAACTGTTTTTT.

V and J are TRBV4-2 and TRBJ2-3; 7 bases align to TRBD2. V shed 4 bases, J shed 3 bases, and the junction held 10 bases outside the gene matches. CDR1 LGHNA and CDR2 YNFKEQ come from the germline V gene. The CDR3 consists of 16 residues. The CDR3 DNA is TGTGCCAGCAGCCCCCTTGGGGCGGGGGAGACAGATACGCAGTATTTT. It encodes CASSPLGAGETDTQYF.

This rearrangement joins TRBV5-6 to TRBJ2-3; 14 nucleotides align to TRBD2. CDR3 length: 17 residues. With 2 bases clipped from V and 6 bases from J, the junction kept 8 bases outside the gene matches. Germline CDR1 and CDR2: SGHDT and YYEEEE. This CDR3 is CASSFTGTSGGGDTQYF. The CDR3 DNA reads as TGTGCCAGCAGCTTTACCGGGACTAGCGGGGGAGGGGATACGCAGTATTTT.

The genes are TRBV6-5 and TRBJ1-2, with 10 bases matching TRBD1. Trimming took 0 bases from V and 3 from J; bases not matched to a gene: 4. The CDR3 has 16 residues. Germline-derived CDR1 and CDR2 are MNHEY and SVGAGI. For the CDR3, the DNA is TGTGCCAGCAGTTACTCGGGGACAGGGGAGGACTATGGCTACACCTTC. Translation: CASSYSGTGEDYGYTF.

This sequence joins TRBV5-5 and TRBJ2-1, with TRBD2 identical over 7 bases. Germline CDR1 and CDR2: SGHKS and YYEKEE (reference sequence). Germline trimming cut 6 bases from V and 6 bases from J; bases unmatched to any gene: 6. The CDR3 loop spans 13 amino acids. The CDR3 loop is CASTSGLSNEQFF. The CDR3 DNA sequence: TGTGCCAGCACTAGCGGTTTGAGCAATGAGCAGTTCTTC.

This clone is classed as medium-sized. CDR3 coding DNA: TGTGCCAGCAGCGACCCAGGGGGCTGGTATGGCTACACCTTC. Encoded protein: CASSDPGGWYGYTF. This chain uses TRBV7-2 with TRBJ1-2; 8 bases agree with TRBD1. CDR1 and CDR2 (germline): SGHTA, FQGNSA. The CDR3 spans 14 residues. Trimming took 5 bases from V and 5 from J; bases not matched to a gene: 7.

The V gene is TRBV9, the J gene TRBJ2-7; TRBD2 matches 11 bases. Per the germline V gene, CDR1 is SGDLS and CDR2 is YYNGEE. V gave up 4 bases and J gave up 6 bases; unmatched junction bases: 6. The CDR3 contains 14 residues. For the CDR3, the DNA is TGTGCCAGCAGCCTACTAGCGGGAGTTAGCGAGCAGTACTTC. Encoded protein: CASSLLAGVSEQYF.

This rearrangement joins TRBV9 to TRBJ1-2, with D possibly TRBD1 on 6 matching bases. Trimming left V 0 bases short and J 7 bases short, with 10 bases between. The CDR3 extends over 13 amino acids. Germline V gene lookup returns CDR1 SGDLS and CDR2 YYNGEE. CDR3 amino acids: CASSVDGGAGYTF. For the CDR3, the DNA is TGTGCCAGCAGCGTAGATGGGGGGGCTGGCTACACCTTC.

The chain links TRBV5-1 to TRBJ1-6; D is perhaps TRBD1 (6 bases). Germline V gene sequence: CDR1 SGHRS, CDR2 YFSETQ. Trimming left V 5 bases short and J 9 bases short, with 12 bases between. The CDR3 has 13 residues. The CDR3 is CASSSGQSSPLHF. The CDR3 DNA sequence: TGCGCCAGCAGTTCCGGACAGTCTTCACCCCTCCACTTT.

The chain recombines TRBV7-9 with TRBJ2-7, with 8 bases that match TRBD2. The CDR3 is made up of 16 amino acids. Germline assignment: CDR1 SEHNR and CDR2 FQNEAQ (reference sequence). V shed 5 bases and J 0 bases; nucleotides not matched to a gene: 9. The CDR3 protein is CASSRAGGRNSYEQYF. CDR3 in DNA: TGTGCCAGCAGCAGGGCCGGCGGGAGGAACTCCTACGAGCAGTACTTC.

This clone came up once. The V and J genes are TRBV19 and TRBJ2-1; the match to TRBD1 covers 8 bases. Germline V gene data show CDR1 as LNHDA and CDR2 as SQIVND (reference sequence). V dropped 3 bases and J dropped 5; count of bases not matched to a gene: 6. This CDR3 is 15 amino acids long. CDR3 in DNA: TGTGCCAGTAGTATCGGGACAGGACTTGACAATGAGCAGTTCTTC. Translation gives CASSIGTGLDNEQFF.

As regards this clone: Sequence at one end of the junction differs from germline and may be a read error. The CDR3: CASSPRGETQYF. Written as DNA, the CDR3 is TGTGCTAGCAGCCCAAGGGGGGAGACCCAGTACTTC. The chain employs TRBV7-7 and TRBJ2-5; D is possibly TRBD1 (6 bases). Germline V gene lookup returns CDR1 SSHAT and CDR2 FNYEAQ (reference sequence). The CDR3 has 12 amino acids.

This rearrangement joins TRBV2 to TRBJ2-3; 9 bases match TRBD2. The CDR3 contains 12 residues. V trimming: 8 bases; J trimming: 7 bases; junction bases outside the gene matches: 4. Germline V lookup: CDR1 SNHLY, CDR2 FYNNEI. The CDR3 protein is CASCLAGHTQYF. For the CDR3, the DNA is TGTGCCAGCTGTCTAGCGGGGCATACGCAGTATTTT.